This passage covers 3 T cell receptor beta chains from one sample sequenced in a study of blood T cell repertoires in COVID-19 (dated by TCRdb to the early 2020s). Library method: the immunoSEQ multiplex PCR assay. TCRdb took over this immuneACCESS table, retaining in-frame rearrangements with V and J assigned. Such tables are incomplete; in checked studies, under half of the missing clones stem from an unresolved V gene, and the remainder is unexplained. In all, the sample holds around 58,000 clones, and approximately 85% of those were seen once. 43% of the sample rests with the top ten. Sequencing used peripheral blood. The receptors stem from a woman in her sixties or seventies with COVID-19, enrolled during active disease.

As DNA, the CDR3 is TGTGCCAGCAGGCCGACTAGCGGGGCCGAGTACGAGCAGTACTTC. Translation: CASRPTSGAEYEQYF. The chain uses TRBV6-5 and TRBJ2-7; TRBD2 agrees at 11 bases. This CDR3 region has 15 residues. Germline V gene data show CDR1 as MNHEY and CDR2 as SVGAGI. J gave up 4 bases and V 6 bases, and 8 bases lay outside the gene matches.

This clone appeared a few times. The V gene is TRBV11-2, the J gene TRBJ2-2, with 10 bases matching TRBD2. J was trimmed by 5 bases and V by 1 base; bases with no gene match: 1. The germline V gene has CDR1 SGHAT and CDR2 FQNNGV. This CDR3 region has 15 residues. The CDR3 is CASSLASGRTGELFF. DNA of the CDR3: TGTGCCAGCAGCTTAGCTAGCGGGAGAACCGGGGAGCTGTTTTTT.

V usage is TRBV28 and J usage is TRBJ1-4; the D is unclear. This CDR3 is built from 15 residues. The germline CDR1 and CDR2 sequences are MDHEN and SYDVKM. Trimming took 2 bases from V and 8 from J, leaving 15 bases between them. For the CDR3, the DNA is TGTGCCAGCAGTTTAATTCCGGGAAGAGGGGAAAAACTGTTTTTT. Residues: CASSLIPGRGEKLFF.